A selection of T cell receptor beta chains follows, all from one sample in a study of radiation and T cells in renal cell carcinoma. Generated by immunoSEQ multiplex PCR, the TCRdb table keeps only in-frame clones and is missing some. The sample includes approximately 120,000 clones, about 81% seen only once; the top ten take approximately 5%. Sequencing was performed on blood, taken from a patient whose treatment included radiotherapy and nephrectomy. The receptors come from a man aged 45-60 years with renal cell carcinoma. Both conserved end residues are part of each CDR3. D genes are given only for firm matches. Size values are once, few and many counts, or a class for expanded clones, and some rows have none.

D	V	size	J	CDR3	DNA
TRBD1	TRBV5-1	-	TRBJ2-5	CASSAETGVETQYF	TGCGCCAGCAGCGCCGAGACAGGGGTGGAGACCCAGTACTTC
TRBD2	TRBV7-3	few	TRBJ2-1	CASSLIAGGYNEQFF	TGTGCCAGCAGCTTAATAGCGGGGGGCTACAATGAGCAGTTCTTC
-	TRBV19	-	TRBJ1-1	CASSIRGTEAFF	TGTGCCAGTAGTATTAGGGGAACTGAAGCTTTCTTT
-	TRBV6-1	-	TRBJ1-5	CASSENPGRNNQPQHF	TGTGCCAGCAGTGAAAATCCGGGAAGGAACAATCAGCCCCAGCATTTT
TRBD1	TRBV6-5	-	TRBJ1-2	CASSYYETGRSYTF	TGTGCCAGCAGTTACTATGAGACAGGGAGGAGCTACACCTTC
-	TRBV21-1	-	TRBJ2-7	CASSPPYEQYF	TGTGCCAGCAGCCCCCCCTACGAGCAGTACTTC
-	TRBV10-3	-	TRBJ2-2	CAIRFGAGTGELFF	TGTGCCATCAGGTTCGGGGCGGGCACCGGGGAGCTGTTTTTT
-	TRBV2	few	TRBJ1-6	CASSEAGDNSPLHF	TGTGCCAGCAGTGAAGCGGGAGATAATTCACCCCTCCACTTT
TRBD1	TRBV27	-	TRBJ1-6	CASSLLTGGNSPLHF	TGTGCCAGCAGTTTACTGACAGGGGGTAATTCACCCCTCCACTTT
-	TRBV5-1	few	TRBJ1-1	CASSSQPTDTEAFF	TGCGCCAGCAGCTCCCAGCCGACAGACACAGAAGCTTTCTTT
TRBD2	TRBV25-1	-	TRBJ2-2	CASGGDSTGELFF	TGTGCCAGCGGGGGGGATTCCACCGGGGAGCTGTTTTTT
TRBD1	TRBV15	-	TRBJ2-7	CATSSRLGGTGSRRGEQYF	TGTGCCACCAGCAGTAGATTAGGAGGGACAGGGAGTCGGAGGGGCGAGCAGTACTTC
TRBD1	TRBV5-1	-	TRBJ1-4	CASSTGTADEKLFF	TGCGCCAGCAGCACCGGGACAGCAGATGAAAAACTGTTTTTT